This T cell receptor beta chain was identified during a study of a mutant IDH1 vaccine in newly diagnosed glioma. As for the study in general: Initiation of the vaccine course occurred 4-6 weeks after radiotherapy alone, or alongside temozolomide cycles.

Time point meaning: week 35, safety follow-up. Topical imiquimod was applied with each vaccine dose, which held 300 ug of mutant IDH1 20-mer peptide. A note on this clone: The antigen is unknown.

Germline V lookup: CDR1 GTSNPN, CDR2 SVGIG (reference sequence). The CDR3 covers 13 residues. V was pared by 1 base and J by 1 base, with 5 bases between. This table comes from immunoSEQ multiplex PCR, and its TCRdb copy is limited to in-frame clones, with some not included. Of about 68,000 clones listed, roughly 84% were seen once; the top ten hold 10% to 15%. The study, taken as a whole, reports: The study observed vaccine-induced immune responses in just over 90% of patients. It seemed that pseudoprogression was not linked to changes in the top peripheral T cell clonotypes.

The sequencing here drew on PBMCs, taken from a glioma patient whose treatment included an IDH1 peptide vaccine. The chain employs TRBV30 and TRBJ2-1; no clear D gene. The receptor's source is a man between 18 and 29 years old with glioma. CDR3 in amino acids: CAWSGVSYNEQFF. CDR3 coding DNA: TGTGCCTGGAGTGGTGTGTCCTACAATGAGCAGTTCTTC. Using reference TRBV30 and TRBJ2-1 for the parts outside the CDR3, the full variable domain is SQTIHQWPATLVQPVGSPLSLECTVEGTSNPNLYWYRQAAGRGLQLLFYSVGIGQISSEVPQNLSASRPQDRQFILSSKKLLLSDSGFYLCAWSGVSYNEQFFGPGTRLTVL.